One sample yielded the 17 T cell receptor beta chains listed below, sequenced in a study of CD8 T cell repertoires and HIV-1 epitope variants. Libraries were prepared by immunoSEQ multiplex PCR; TCRdb keeps only in-frame clonotypes and omits some of them. The table records about 95,000 clones, roughly four fifths of them present only once. Specimen: uncultured baseline CD8+ T cells from peripheral blood mononuclear cells (PBMCs). These receptors were obtained from a male donor with HIV.

This clone occurred a few times. The V and J genes are TRBV25-1 and TRBJ1-2; tentative D call: TRBD1 (5 bases). This CDR3 region has 16 residues. The V gene lost 3 bases and the J gene lost 0 bases, with 14 bases spanning the gap. Germline assignment: CDR1 MGHDK and CDR2 SYGVNS. CDR3: CASSDDGTFANYGYTF. The CDR3 DNA reads TGTGCCAGCAGTGACGACGGGACCTTCGCTAACTATGGCTACACCTTC.

The chain links TRBV6-1 to TRBJ2-7; 7 nucleotides line up with TRBD1. This CDR3 contains 13 residues. V lost 4 bases and J lost 2; bases outside the gene matches: 2. Germline V gene lookup returns CDR1 MNHNS and CDR2 SASEGT. CDR3 in amino acids: CASSGDRAYEQYF. The CDR3 DNA is TGTGCCAGCAGTGGGGACAGAGCCTACGAGCAGTACTTC.

The chain joins TRBV11-2 to TRBJ2-7, with 13 bases matching TRBD2. This CDR3 is built from 16 residues. Unmatched junction bases numbered 7, after V lost 6 bases and J lost 2 bases. Germline CDR1 reads SGHAT; CDR2 reads FQNNGV. This CDR3 is CASRRTSGSLPYEQYF. The CDR3 coding sequence is TGTGCCAGCAGAAGGACTAGCGGGAGCCTCCCCTACGAGCAGTACTTC.

V and J are TRBV19 and TRBJ2-7; 8 positions match TRBD1. Germline-derived CDR1 and CDR2 are LNHDA and SQIVND (reference sequence). The CDR3 is 13 residues long. The V gene end was trimmed by 11 bases and the J gene end by 5 bases; junction bases not matched to a gene: 11. As DNA, the CDR3 is TGTGCCGCAGGTACAGGGGGGATAGACGAGCAGTACTTC. Protein: CAAGTGGIDEQYF.

The V and J genes are TRBV4-1 and TRBJ1-2, with no clear D. Trimming left V 3 bases short and J 1 base short, with 9 bases between. Germline CDR1 MGHRA, CDR2 YSYEKL. This CDR3 spans 14 amino acids. This CDR3 is CASSQFSLNYGYTF. The CDR3 region has the DNA TGCGCCAGCAGCCAGTTTTCACTTAACTATGGCTACACCTTC.

The chain links TRBV6-5 to TRBJ1-4; 7 bases agree with TRBD1. The CDR3 has 15 amino acids. Germline V gene lookup returns CDR1 MNHEY and CDR2 SVGAGI. V gave up 4 bases and J gave up 5 bases; unmatched junction bases: 7. The CDR3 protein is CASSSRGGPNEKLFF. CDR3 sequence (DNA): TGTGCCAGCAGTTCCCGAGGGGGCCCAAATGAAAAACTGTTTTTT.

This chain joins TRBV14 and TRBJ1-1, with 8 bases fitting TRBD1. Germline CDR1 SGHDN, CDR2 FVKESK. The CDR3 totals 15 residues. Germline trimming cut 7 bases from V and 6 bases from J; bases unmatched to any gene: 13. The CDR3 DNA reads TGTGCCAGCACCTCAAGACCGTTACAGGGGGCTGAAGCTTTCTTT. This translates into CASTSRPLQGAEAFF.

The chain uses TRBV5-4 and TRBJ2-1, with a weak D call TRBD1 (6 bases). Trimming removed 3 bases at V and 5 bases at J, with 9 bases between. The CDR3 spans 13 residues. Germline V gene lookup returns CDR1 SGHNT and CDR2 YYREEE (reference sequence). CDR3 region: CASSSNRDNEQFF. CDR3 nucleotide sequence: TGTGCCAGCAGCTCCAACAGGGACAATGAGCAGTTCTTC.

This clone was observed a handful of times. The chain has TRBV9 and TRBJ2-2; D is unclear. Germline V gives CDR1 SGDLS, CDR2 YYNGEE. V was shortened by 0 bases and J by 4 bases, with 4 bases between the two germline ends. CDR3 length: 13 amino acids. CDR3 in amino acids: CASSVAGTGELFF. CDR3 in DNA: TGTGCCAGCAGCGTAGCTGGCACCGGGGAGCTGTTTTTT.

V usage is TRBV19 and J usage is TRBJ1-2; possible D gene TRBD1, 6 bases. Germline V gene lookup returns CDR1 LNHDA and CDR2 SQIVND (reference sequence). Trimming shortened V by 5 bases and J by 0 bases, and 10 bases separated the two germline ends. This CDR3 contains 14 residues. As DNA, the CDR3 is TGTGCCAGTAGTCTCCGGACAGCTAACTATGGCTACACCTTC. This translates into CASSLRTANYGYTF.

The chain carries TRBV5-1 and TRBJ2-1, with D hard to call. From germline, CDR1 is SGHRS and CDR2 YFSETQ. The CDR3 is 14 amino acids. V lost 1 base to trimming and J lost 10 bases, with 15 bases between them. The CDR3 spells CASSLRVEVGEQFF. CDR3 nucleotides: TGCGCCAGCAGCTTGCGGGTGGAAGTGGGGGAGCAGTTCTTC.

The chain couples TRBV6-6 to TRBJ1-3; no reliable D call. CDR3 size: 15 residues. Germline V gene lookup returns CDR1 MNHNY and CDR2 SVGAGI (reference sequence). The V gene lost 4 bases and the J gene lost 1 base, with 11 bases spanning the gap. CDR3 sequence: CASSSWTDSGNTIYF. The CDR3 bases are TGTGCCAGCAGTTCTTGGACCGATTCTGGAAACACCATATATTTT.

This chain links TRBV1 with TRBJ1-5. TRBV1 is labeled a pseudogene. The CDR3 has 16 amino acids. The CDR3 reads CTSSQVGSSPRQPQHF. CDR3 sequence (DNA): TGCACCAGCAGCCAAGTGGGAAGCTCCCCACGACAGCCCCAGCATTTT.

This chain links TRBV28 with TRBJ2-7, with 10 bases aligning to TRBD1. CDR3 length: 16 residues. V dropped 2 bases and J dropped 4; count of bases not matched to a gene: 8. Germline CDR1 reads MDHEN; CDR2 reads SYDVKM. DNA of the CDR3: TGTGCCAGCAGTTTACGGTCGGGACAGGGGATGTACGAGCAGTACTTC. Amino acid sequence: CASSLRSGQGMYEQYF.

The gene calls are TRBV5-1 and TRBJ2-5; D is uncertain. The CDR3 extends over 12 amino acids. Germline V gene lookup returns CDR1 SGHRS and CDR2 YFSETQ. Trimming shortened V by 5 bases and J by 7 bases, and 12 bases separated the two germline ends. Here the CDR3 reads CASSTSVGTQYF. The CDR3 coding sequence is TGCGCCAGCAGTACAAGTGTAGGGACCCAGTACTTC.

This clone came up a few times. The rearrangement links TRBV7-8 to TRBJ2-7; 8 nucleotides match TRBD1. This CDR3 contains 16 residues. CDR1 and CDR2 from the germline V gene are SGHVS and FQNEAQ. V shed 5 bases, J shed 2 bases, and the junction held 11 bases outside the gene matches. In DNA, the CDR3 is TGTGCCAGCAGCGCGCGGCGGACAGGGCAGCCCTACGAGCAGTACTTC. This encodes CASSARRTGQPYEQYF.

V gene TRBV7-9 combines with J gene TRBJ2-3, with D uncertain. This CDR3 region has 15 residues. Germline V CDR1 and CDR2: SEHNR, FQNEAQ (reference sequence). Deletions cut 1 base from V and 4 bases from J, with 12 bases between. This CDR3 is CASSLVSSIPDTQYF. The CDR3 DNA sequence: TGTGCCAGCAGCTTAGTTAGTAGCATCCCAGATACGCAGTATTTT.